This T cell receptor beta chain comes out of a study of blood T cell repertoires in COVID-19. V dropped 6 bases and J dropped 2; count of bases not matched to a gene: 2. The germline V gene has CDR1 SQVTM and CDR2 ANQGSEA. This CDR3 has 12 amino acids. TCRdb's table, derived via immunoSEQ multiplex PCR, lists solely in-frame clones and lacks some. The table includes approximately 300,000 clones, around 92% detected once. This receptor was obtained from a woman aged 30 to 39 who had recovered from COVID-19. This chain connects TRBV29-1 to TRBJ1-2; 8 nucleotides align to TRBD1. The sequenced material came from PBMCs or T cells enriched from blood (not recorded which). CDR3 amino acids: CSVRTGNYGYTF. CDR3 nucleotides: TGCAGCGTGAGGACAGGGAACTATGGCTACACCTTC.